The 17 T cell receptor beta chains below come from one sample, sequenced in a study of breast tumors, draining lymph nodes, adjacent tissues. MiXCR was run by TCRdb on the multiplex PCR reads, yielding one entry per CDR3 protein. The sample lists some 150,000 distinct CDR3 sequences, approximately 20% occurring once. Axillary draining lymph nodes of breast cancer patients supplied the node samples. Sequenced input: axillary lymph node tissue. The receptors were gathered from a female donor with breast cancer. Some clones in this sample may be carry-over from other donors' samples.

This clonotype has a handful of counts. The chain carries TRBV18 and TRBJ2-1; D gene unclear. The CDR3 is made up of 13 amino acids. Germline loops: CDR1 KGHSH, CDR2 LQKENI. V lost 6 bases and J 9 bases, leaving 15 bases between the germline ends. CDR3: CASSLETHSEQFF. The DNA for the CDR3 is TGTGCCAGCTCCCTTGAGACTCATTCTGAGCAGTTCTTC.

Of note for this clonotype: The junction and the germline gene differ at one end; a read error may be behind it. The J gene is TRBJ2-7, the V gene TRBV28, with TRBD2 identical over 13 bases. The CDR3 is 16 residues long. The germline gives CDR1 MDHEN, CDR2 SYDVKM. The CDR3 loop reads CASSSTGLAGSYERYF. CDR3 nucleotides: TGTGCCAGCAGCTCCACGGGACTAGCGGGATCCTACGAGCGGTACTTC. The full variable domain, with the rest looked up from reference TRBV28 and TRBJ2-7, is DVKVTQSSRYLVKRTGEKVFLECVQDMDHENMFWYRQDPGLGLRLIYFSYDVKMKEKGDIPEGYSVSREKKERFSLILESASTNQTSMYLCASSSTGLAGSYERYFGPGTRLTVT.

The chain couples TRBV28 to TRBJ1-2; no definite D call. CDR1 and CDR2 (germline): MDHEN, SYDVKM. Trimming removed 2 bases from V and 7 bases from J, with 14 bases in between. CDR3 length: 14 residues. The CDR3 protein is CASSLVGYAIGYTF. The DNA for the CDR3 is TGTGCCAGCAGTTTAGTCGGCTACGCTATTGGCTACACCTTC.

This clonotype was seen many times. The chain is built from TRBV6-6 and TRBJ2-7; TRBD1 or TRBD2 may be the D gene (5 bases each). The CDR3 runs 14 residues. Germline V gene sequence: CDR1 MNHNY, CDR2 SVGAGI (reference sequence). The V end lost 4 bases, the J end lost 7 bases, and 17 bases lay between the germline ends. Written as DNA, the CDR3 is TGTGCCAGCAGTTCTCGGGACCGACTACGGGAGCAGTACTTC. It encodes CASSSRDRLREQYF.

In the case of this clonotype: Given a much more abundant clone one base away, this may be a read error. The CDR3 nucleotides read TGTGCCTGGAGTGCGGGAAAGGGGGGTTGGTACGGGCAGTACTTC. The encoded protein is CAWSAGKGGWYGQYF. V and J are TRBV30 and TRBJ2-7; D is possibly TRBD1 or TRBD2 (6 bases each). Germline CDR1 reads GTSNPN; CDR2 reads SVGIG (reference sequence). This CDR3 comprises 15 residues.

There are many counts of this clonotype. This chain connects TRBV19 to TRBJ1-2; the D gene is possibly TRBD1 (5 bases). CDR1 is LNHDA, CDR2 SQIVND, per germline (reference sequence). The CDR3 contains 12 residues. Trimming took 5 bases from V and 2 from J, leaving 6 bases between them. CDR3 nucleotide sequence: TGTGCCAGTAGTGGACAAAACTATGGCTACACCTTC. This codes for CASSGQNYGYTF.

This clonotype came up many times. This chain connects TRBV6-5 to TRBJ2-3; no clear D gene. This CDR3 is 14 amino acids long. Trimming removed 6 bases from V and 1 base from J, with 11 bases in between. Germline loops: CDR1 MNHEY, CDR2 SVGAGI. CDR3 region: CASRRTFRTDTQYF. The CDR3 DNA sequence: TGTGCCAGCAGGAGGACCTTCCGCACAGATACGCAGTATTTT.

This clonotype is medium-sized by share. This rearrangement joins TRBV30 to TRBJ2-7, with unresolved D. The ends were cut back, 2 bases at V and 3 bases at J, with 11 bases in the middle. Germline V gives CDR1 GTSNPN, CDR2 SVGIG (reference sequence). The CDR3 consists of 13 residues. The CDR3 is CAWSFGTFYEQYF. The DNA for the CDR3 is TGTGCCTGGAGTTTCGGCACATTCTACGAGCAGTACTTC.

This clonotype appeared many times. The V and J genes are TRBV7-2 and TRBJ2-7, with 10 bases matching TRBD1. The CDR3 sequence is 16 residues long. V shed 0 bases and J 4 bases; nucleotides not matched to a gene: 6. CDR1 SGHTA and CDR2 FQGNSA come from the germline V gene. CDR3 loop: CASSLAPGQGLYEQYF. DNA of the CDR3: TGTGCCAGCAGCTTAGCGCCGGGACAGGGGTTGTACGAGCAGTACTTC.

In this sample, this clonotype turned up many times. This chain links TRBV3-1 with TRBJ2-7; no firm D call. V gave up 1 base and J gave up 4 bases, with 8 bases separating them. CDR1 and CDR2 (germline): LGHDT, YNNKEL (reference sequence). CDR3 length: 13 residues. In nucleotides, the CDR3 is TGTGCCAGCAGCCAAGTGATAGGGTACGAGCAGTACTTC. It specifies CASSQVIGYEQYF.

This clonotype was counted many times. The chain employs TRBV20-1 and TRBJ2-3; D unclear. Germline loops: CDR1 DFQATT, CDR2 SNEGSKA (reference sequence). The CDR3 is made up of 12 amino acids. The V gene lost 3 bases and the J gene lost 4 bases, with 8 bases spanning the gap. The CDR3 sequence is CSARLEADTQYF. The CDR3, as DNA: TGCAGTGCTAGGCTGGAAGCAGATACGCAGTATTTT.

In this sample, this clonotype turned up many times. This rearrangement joins TRBV9 to TRBJ1-3; D gene uncertain. CDR3 length equals 14 residues. Germline V gives CDR1 SGDLS, CDR2 YYNGEE. Deletions cut 3 bases from V and 2 bases from J, with 9 bases between. The CDR3 DNA reads TGTGCCAGCAGCGCGGGGATCGCTGGAAACACCATATATTTT. Encoded protein: CASSAGIAGNTIYF.

Turning to this clonotype: A much larger clone differs from this one at a single base, so this may be a read error. The gene calls are TRBV12-3 or TRBV12-4 and TRBJ2-3; D is unresolved. The J call may be wrong; the DNA end is better matched by TRBJ1-5. This CDR3 has 15 amino acids. The CDR3 here is CASSLDGHSTDTQHF. CDR3 nucleotides: TGTGCCAGCAGTTTAGACGGCCATAGCACAGATACGCAGCATTTT.

The J gene is TRBJ2-2, the V gene TRBV5-5; no reliable D call. CDR1 is SGHKS, CDR2 YYEKEE, per germline (reference sequence). The CDR3 covers 14 residues. Between the trimmed V and J ends, which lost 2 bases and 1 base, there was a span of 6 bases. CDR3 protein: CASSFGVNTGELFF. The CDR3 nucleotides are TGTGCCAGCAGCTTTGGTGTGAACACCGGGGAGCTGTTTTTT. Filled out from reference TRBV5-5 and TRBJ2-2, the complete variable domain reads DAGVTQSPTHLIKTRGQQVTLRCSPISGHKSVSWYQQVLGQGPQFIFQYYEKEERGRGNFPDRFSARQFPNYSSELNVNALLLGDSALYLCASSFGVNTGELFFGEGSRLTVL.

This clonotype was recorded at least ten times. The chain carries TRBV6-2 or TRBV6-3 and TRBJ2-1; D gene ambiguous. Trimming left V 5 bases short and J 0 bases short, with 11 bases between. This CDR3 has 15 residues. The germline gives CDR1 MNHEY, CDR2 SVGEGT. The CDR3 sequence is CASSRRALSYNEQFF. CDR3 in DNA: TGTGCCAGCAGTCGCCGGGCCCTCTCCTACAATGAGCAGTTCTTC.

This clonotype has only a few counts. The chain has TRBV28 and TRBJ2-5; TRBD1 matches 8 bases. The CDR3 is 14 amino acids. Germline trimming cut 6 bases from V and 7 bases from J; bases unmatched to any gene: 10. Germline CDR1 and CDR2: MDHEN and SYDVKM. The CDR3 nucleotides read TGTGCCAGCAGCCCTGACAGGGGAAGGGGGACCCAGTACTTC. It yields the protein CASSPDRGRGTQYF. Together with reference TRBV28 and TRBJ2-5, the CDR3 gives the full variable domain: DVKVTQSSRYLVKRTGEKVFLECVQDMDHENMFWYRQDPGLGLRLIYFSYDVKMKEKGDIPEGYSVSREKKERFSLILESASTNQTSMYLCASSPDRGRGTQYFGPGTRLLVL.

The CDR3 DNA follows: TGTGCCAGTAGTTACAGACTAGCGGGAGTTCTTCGGACCGGGGAGCTGTTTTTT. Amino acid sequence: CASSYRLAGVLRTGELFF. The chain has TRBV19 and TRBJ2-2; 12 bases fit TRBD2. This CDR3 is built from 18 residues. V shed 5 bases, J shed 5 bases, and the junction held 12 bases outside the gene matches. Looked up from germline, CDR1 is LNHDA and CDR2 is SQIVND (reference sequence).